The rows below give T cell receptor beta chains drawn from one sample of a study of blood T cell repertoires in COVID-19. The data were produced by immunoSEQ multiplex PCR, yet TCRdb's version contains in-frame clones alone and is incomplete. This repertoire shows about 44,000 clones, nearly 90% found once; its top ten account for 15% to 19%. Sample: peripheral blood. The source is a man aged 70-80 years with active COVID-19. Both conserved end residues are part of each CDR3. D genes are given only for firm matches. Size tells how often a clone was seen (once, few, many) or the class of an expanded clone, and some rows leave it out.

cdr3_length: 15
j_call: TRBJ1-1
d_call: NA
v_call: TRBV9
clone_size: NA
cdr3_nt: TGTGCCTCGAGTGAAATAGGGGGTGGGGACACTGAAGCTTTCTTT
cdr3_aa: CASSEIGGGDTEAFF

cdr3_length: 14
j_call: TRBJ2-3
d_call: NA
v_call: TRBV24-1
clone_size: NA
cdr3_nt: TGTGCCACCAGTGCCGGGACTAGCACAGATACGCAGTATTTT
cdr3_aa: CATSAGTSTDTQYF

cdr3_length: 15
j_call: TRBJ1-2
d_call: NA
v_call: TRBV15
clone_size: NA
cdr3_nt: TGTGCCACCAGCAGAGATCTAATAGGGGGCTATGGCTACACCTTC
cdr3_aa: CATSRDLIGGYGYTF

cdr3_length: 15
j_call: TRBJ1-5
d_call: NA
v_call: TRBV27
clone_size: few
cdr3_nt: TGTGCCAGCAGTCCCGGACAGCCTGGGGGCCAGCCCCAGCATTTT
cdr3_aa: CASSPGQPGGQPQHF

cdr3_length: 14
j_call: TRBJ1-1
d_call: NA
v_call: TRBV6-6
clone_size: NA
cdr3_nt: TGTGCCAGCAGAACTGCGGGGGTGAACACTGAAGCTTTCTTT
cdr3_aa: CASRTAGVNTEAFF

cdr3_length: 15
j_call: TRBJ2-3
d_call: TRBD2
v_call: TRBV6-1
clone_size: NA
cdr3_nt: TGTGCCAGCAGTGACGGGGGGGCCGGTCTAGATACGCAGTATTTT
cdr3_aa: CASSDGGAGLDTQYF

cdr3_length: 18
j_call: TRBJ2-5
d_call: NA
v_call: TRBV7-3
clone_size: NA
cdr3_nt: TGTGCCAGCAGCCCTGTCGGCGGTGACAGGCCTAACCAAGAGACCCAGTACTTC
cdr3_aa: CASSPVGGDRPNQETQYF

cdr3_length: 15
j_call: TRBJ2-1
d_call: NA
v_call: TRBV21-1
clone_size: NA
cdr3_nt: TGTGCCAGCACAATAGGGATACAGGGATACAATGAGCAGTTCTTC
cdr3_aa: CASTIGIQGYNEQFF

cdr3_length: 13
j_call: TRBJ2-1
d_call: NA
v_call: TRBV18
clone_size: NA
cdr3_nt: TGTGCCAGCTCACCAAGTACGGGCAATGAGCAGTTCTTC
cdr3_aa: CASSPSTGNEQFF

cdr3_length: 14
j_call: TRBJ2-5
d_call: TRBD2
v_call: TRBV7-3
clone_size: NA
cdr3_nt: TGTGCCAGCAGTCTAGCGGGGTCAGGGGAGACCCAGTACTTC
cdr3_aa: CASSLAGSGETQYF

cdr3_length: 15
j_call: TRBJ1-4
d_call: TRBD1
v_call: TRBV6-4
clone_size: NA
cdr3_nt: TGTGCCAGCAGACTCACAGGGGGCCCTAATGAAAAACTGTTTTTT
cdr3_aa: CASRLTGGPNEKLFF

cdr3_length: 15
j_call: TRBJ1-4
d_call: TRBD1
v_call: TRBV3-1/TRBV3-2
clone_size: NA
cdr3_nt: TGTGCCAGCAGCCATGGGGACAGGGGTAATGAAAAACTGTTTTTT
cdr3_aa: CASSHGDRGNEKLFF

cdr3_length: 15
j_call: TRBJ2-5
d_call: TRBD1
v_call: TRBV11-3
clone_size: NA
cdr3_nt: TGTGCCAGCAGCTTAGCCGGGACAGCCCAAGAGACCCAGTACTTC
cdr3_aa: CASSLAGTAQETQYF

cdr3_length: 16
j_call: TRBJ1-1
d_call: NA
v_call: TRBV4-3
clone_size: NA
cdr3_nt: TGCGCCAGCAGCCAAGGGGGGGGCGTCGATAGCTCTGAAGCTTTCTTT
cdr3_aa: CASSQGGGVDSSEAFF

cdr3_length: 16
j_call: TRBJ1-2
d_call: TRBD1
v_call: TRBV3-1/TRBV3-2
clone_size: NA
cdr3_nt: TGTGCCAGCAGCCAAGGTTTGACAGGGGGCCCGTATGGCTACACCTTC
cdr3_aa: CASSQGLTGGPYGYTF

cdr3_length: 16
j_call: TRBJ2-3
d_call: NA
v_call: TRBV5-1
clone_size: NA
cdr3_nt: TGCGCCAGCAGCCTTATCGGACAGGGAGGGACAGATACGCAGTATTTT
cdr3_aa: CASSLIGQGGTDTQYF

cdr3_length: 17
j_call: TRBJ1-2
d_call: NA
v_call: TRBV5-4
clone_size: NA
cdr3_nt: TGTGCCAGCAGCTTGCCGCGCGGCTGGGGGGGGGCCTATGGCTACACCTTC
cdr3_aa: CASSLPRGWGGAYGYTF

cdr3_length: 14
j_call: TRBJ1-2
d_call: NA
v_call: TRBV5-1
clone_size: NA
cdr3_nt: TGCGCCAGCAGCTTGGGGTCAGGATCGCAAGGCTACACCTTC
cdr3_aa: CASSLGSGSQGYTF

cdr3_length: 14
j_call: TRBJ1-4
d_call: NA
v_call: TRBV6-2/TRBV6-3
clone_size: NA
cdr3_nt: TGTGCCAGCAGCTGGACAGCAACTAATGAAAAACTGTTTTTT
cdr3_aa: CASSWTATNEKLFF

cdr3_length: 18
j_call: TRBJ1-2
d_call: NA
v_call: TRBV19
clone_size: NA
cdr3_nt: TGTGCCAGTAGTATGTCAGGGATGGATCGCTCAGCTAACTATGGCTACACCTTC
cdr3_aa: CASSMSGMDRSANYGYTF

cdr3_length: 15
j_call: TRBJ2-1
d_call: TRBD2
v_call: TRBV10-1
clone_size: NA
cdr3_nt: TGCGCCAGCAGTGACCGGCGGGGGGGATACAATGAGCAGTTCTTC
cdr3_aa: CASSDRRGGYNEQFF

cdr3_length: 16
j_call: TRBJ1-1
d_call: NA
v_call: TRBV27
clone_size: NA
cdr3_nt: TGTGCCAGCAGTTTGAGGGGGGGCGTGGGGGACACTGAAGCTTTCTTT
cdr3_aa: CASSLRGGVGDTEAFF

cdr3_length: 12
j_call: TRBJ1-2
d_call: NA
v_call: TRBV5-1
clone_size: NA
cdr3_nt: TGCGCCAGCAGCTTAGAAGGGGGTGGCTACACCTTC
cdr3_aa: CASSLEGGGYTF

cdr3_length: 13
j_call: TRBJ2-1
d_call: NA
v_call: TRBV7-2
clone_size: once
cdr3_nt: TGTGCCAGCAGCGAGGGACAAAACAATGAGCAGTTCTTC
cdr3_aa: CASSEGQNNEQFF

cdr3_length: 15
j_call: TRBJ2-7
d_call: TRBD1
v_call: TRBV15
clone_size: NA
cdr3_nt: TGTGCCACCAGCAGAGATCAGGGGGTCTCCTACGAGCAGTACTTC
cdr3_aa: CATSRDQGVSYEQYF

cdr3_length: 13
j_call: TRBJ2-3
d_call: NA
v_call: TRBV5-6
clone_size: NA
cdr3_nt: TGTGCCAGCAGCTTGGCCGGCACAGATACGCAGTATTTT
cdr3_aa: CASSLAGTDTQYF

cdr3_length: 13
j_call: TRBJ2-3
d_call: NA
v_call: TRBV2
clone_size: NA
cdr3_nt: TGTGCCAGCAGTGTGGGACACACAGATACGCAGTATTTT
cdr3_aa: CASSVGHTDTQYF

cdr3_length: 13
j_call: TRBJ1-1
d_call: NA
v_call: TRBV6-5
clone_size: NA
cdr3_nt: TGTGCCGGGGGGAAAGGGGTGATTACTGAAGCTTTCTTT
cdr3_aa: CAGGKGVITEAFF

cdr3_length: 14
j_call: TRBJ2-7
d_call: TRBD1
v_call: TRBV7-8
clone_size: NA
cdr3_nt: TGTGCCAGCAGCTACTACCAGGGGGATGACGAGCAGTACTTC
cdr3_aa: CASSYYQGDDEQYF

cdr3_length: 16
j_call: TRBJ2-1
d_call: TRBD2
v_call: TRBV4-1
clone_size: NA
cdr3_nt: TGCGCCAGCAGCCCAATCGGACTAGCAGGAGGGAATGAGCAGTTCTTC
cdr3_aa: CASSPIGLAGGNEQFF

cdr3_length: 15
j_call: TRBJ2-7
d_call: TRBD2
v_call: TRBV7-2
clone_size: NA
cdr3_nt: TGTGCCAGCAGCTTAGGAGCGGGGGGGCCCTACGAGCAGTACTTC
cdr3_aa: CASSLGAGGPYEQYF

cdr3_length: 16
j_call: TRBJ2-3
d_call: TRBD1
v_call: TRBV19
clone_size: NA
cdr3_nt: TGTGCCAGTAGTATCCTGGGACAGGGGGCCACAGATACGCAGTATTTT
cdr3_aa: CASSILGQGATDTQYF

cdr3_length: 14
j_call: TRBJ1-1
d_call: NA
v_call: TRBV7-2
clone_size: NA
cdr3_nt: TGTGCCAGCAGCTTAGACGGCACGGGGGGCAAAGCTTTCTTT
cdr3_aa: CASSLDGTGGKAFF

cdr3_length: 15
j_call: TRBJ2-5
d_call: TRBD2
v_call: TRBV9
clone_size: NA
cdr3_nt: TGTGCCAGCAGCGTAGGACTAGCGATGCGAGAGACCCAGTACTTC
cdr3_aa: CASSVGLAMRETQYF

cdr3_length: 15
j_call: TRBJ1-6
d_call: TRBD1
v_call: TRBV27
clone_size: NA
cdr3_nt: TGTGCCAGCAGTCCGTCGGGACAGGGGAATTCACCCCTCCACTTT
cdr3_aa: CASSPSGQGNSPLHF

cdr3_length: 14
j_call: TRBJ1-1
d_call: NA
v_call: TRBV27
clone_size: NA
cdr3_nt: TGTGCCAGCAACCTTCGGGGTAGAAACACTGAAGCTTTCTTT
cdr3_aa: CASNLRGRNTEAFF

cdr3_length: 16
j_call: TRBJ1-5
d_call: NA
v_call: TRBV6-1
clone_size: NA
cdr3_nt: TGTGCCAGCAGTGAACTCGGGGATATGAGCAATCAGCCCCAGCATTTT
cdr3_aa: CASSELGDMSNQPQHF

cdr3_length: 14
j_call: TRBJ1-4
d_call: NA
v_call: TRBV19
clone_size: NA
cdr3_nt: TGTGCCAGTAGTATGGGGCAGTACAATGAAAAACTGTTTTTT
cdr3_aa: CASSMGQYNEKLFF

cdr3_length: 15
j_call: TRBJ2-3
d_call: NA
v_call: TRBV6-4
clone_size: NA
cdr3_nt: TGTGCCAGCAGTGACTCGGAGCTAGCGAGAGATACGCAGTATTTT
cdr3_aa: CASSDSELARDTQYF

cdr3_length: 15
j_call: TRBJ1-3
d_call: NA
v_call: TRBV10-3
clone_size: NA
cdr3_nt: TGTGCCATCAGTGAGTCAAGACTCTCTGGAAACACCATATATTTT
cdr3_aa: CAISESRLSGNTIYF

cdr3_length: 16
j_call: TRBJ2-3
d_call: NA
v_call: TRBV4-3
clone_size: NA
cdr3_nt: TGCGCCAGCGCCGGTGGGGGCGGCGGAGATGCAGATACGCAGTATTTT
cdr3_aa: CASAGGGGGDADTQYF

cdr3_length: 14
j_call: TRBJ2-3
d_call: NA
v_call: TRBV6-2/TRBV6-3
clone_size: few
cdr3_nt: TGTGCCAGCAGCCCTTTGTCCGGAGCAGATACGCAGTATTTT
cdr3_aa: CASSPLSGADTQYF